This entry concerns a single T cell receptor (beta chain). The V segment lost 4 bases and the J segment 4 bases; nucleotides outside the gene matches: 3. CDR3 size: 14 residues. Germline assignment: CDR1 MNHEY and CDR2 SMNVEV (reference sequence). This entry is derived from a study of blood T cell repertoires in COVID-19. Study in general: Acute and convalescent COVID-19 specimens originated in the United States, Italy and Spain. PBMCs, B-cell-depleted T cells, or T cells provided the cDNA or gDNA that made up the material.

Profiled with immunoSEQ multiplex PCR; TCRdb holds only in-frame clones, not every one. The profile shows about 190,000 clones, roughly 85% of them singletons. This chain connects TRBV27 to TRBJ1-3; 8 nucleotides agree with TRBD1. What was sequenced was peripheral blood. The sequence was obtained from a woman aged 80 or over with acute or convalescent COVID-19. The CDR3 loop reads CASSSGGTGNTIYF. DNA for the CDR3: TGTGCCAGCAGTTCAGGGGGCACAGGAAACACCATATATTTT.